A selection of T cell receptor beta chains follows, all from one sample in a study of OX40 agonist ivuxolimab in advanced cancers. Measured with immunoSEQ multiplex PCR; TCRdb has only the in-frame clones, and not every one. The sample lists about 71,000 clones; around 94% were seen once. This specimen consisted of CD4+ or CD8+ T cells sorted from blood, obtained in a trial of the OX40 agonist ivuxolimab. Receptors originate from an adult with an advanced solid tumor such as melanoma, head and neck, liver or kidney cancer. Each CDR3 is given with its conserved first and last residue. The D gene is left open where the match is weak. Rows may omit the clone size; those that give it use once, few, many or a size class.

d_call j_call clone_size v_call cdr3_nt cdr3_aa
TRBD2 TRBJ2-3 . TRBV19 TGTGCCAGTAGTATTGGAGCGGGGGAGCTTGATACGCAGTATTTT CASSIGAGELDTQYF
TRBD2 TRBJ2-2 . TRBV4-3 TGCGCCAGCAGCCAAGACCGGGGGGGGAACACCGGGGAGCTGTTTTTT CASSQDRGGNTGELFF
. TRBJ1-5 . TRBV4-1 TGCGCCAGCAGCCAAGGGGGGGATCAGCCCCAGCATTTT CASSQGGDQPQHF
TRBD1 TRBJ2-7 . TRBV5-1 TGCGCCAGCAGCTTGGACAGGGGTCTAACCTACGAGCAGTACTTC CASSLDRGLTYEQYF
. TRBJ1-1 . TRBV6-8 TGTGCCAGCAGTTCCACGGACACTGAAGCTTTCTTT CASSSTDTEAFF
TRBD2 TRBJ2-7 . TRBV7-8 TGTGCCAGCAGCTGGACCCCGACTAGCGGGGCCACCTACGAGCAGTACTTC CASSWTPTSGATYEQYF
. TRBJ2-7 once TRBV4-1 TGCGCCAGCAGCCAAGATAGGGGTGCCTACGAGCAGTACTTC CASSQDRGAYEQYF
TRBD1 TRBJ1-1 . TRBV25-1 TGTGCCAGCAGTTGGACAGGGGGTAACACTGAAGCTTTCTTT CASSWTGGNTEAFF
. TRBJ1-2 . TRBV4-3 TGCGCCAGCAGCCAAGATCCCCCGACCGAACTTAGAGGCTACACCTTC CASSQDPPTELRGYTF
TRBD1 TRBJ2-2 few TRBV12-5 TGTGCTAGTGGTTTGCCACAACCGGGACAGGGTAACGGGGAGCTGTTTTTT CASGLPQPGQGNGELFF
. TRBJ1-5 . TRBV19 TGTGCCAGTAGTATAGAAGGGCCCCAGCATTTT CASSIEGPQHF
TRBD1 TRBJ1-1 . TRBV6-5 TGTGCCAGCAGACTAGACAGGGCTTCCACTGAAGCTTTCTTT CASRLDRASTEAFF
. TRBJ1-4 . TRBV9 TGTGCCAGCAGCGTAGGGGGAGGGGCTAATGAAAAACTGTTTTTT CASSVGGGANEKLFF
TRBD2 TRBJ2-3 . TRBV4-1 TGCGCCAGCAGCCAAGATGGGCCAGCGGGGTTGGGGGATACGCAGTATTTT CASSQDGPAGLGDTQYF
TRBD1 TRBJ1-1 . TRBV5-1 TGCGCCAGTTGCCGGGACCCCCAGGGGGTAGGCTCCCTGAACACTGAAGCTTTCTTT CASCRDPQGVGSLNTEAFF
TRBD1 TRBJ2-2 . TRBV16 TGTGCCAGCAGCCAAAACTTGGACAGGGCGAACACCGGGGAGCTGTTTTTT CASSQNLDRANTGELFF
. TRBJ2-3 . TRBV10-3 TGTGCCATCAGTGAGCCGGGACACTCTAGCACAGATACGCAGTATTTT CAISEPGHSSTDTQYF
TRBD1 TRBJ1-2 once TRBV4-3 TGCGCCAGCAGCCCCGGGACAGGGACCCATGGCTACACCTTC CASSPGTGTHGYTF
. TRBJ2-7 . TRBV27 TGTGCCAGCAGTACCCAGGGTAGCTACGAGCAGTACTTC CASSTQGSYEQYF
TRBD1 TRBJ2-2 . TRBV27 TGTGCCAGCAGTCTCCGACAGGGCGGTGCCACCGGGGAGCTGTTTTTT CASSLRQGGATGELFF
TRBD1 TRBJ1-1 . TRBV28 TGTGCCAGCAGTTTGGGTCCCGGACAGGGCTCAAAAGCTTTCTTT CASSLGPGQGSKAFF
TRBD1 TRBJ2-5 . TRBV7-8 TGTGCCAGCAGCACTCGACAGGGACAAGAGACCCAGTACTTC CASSTRQGQETQYF
TRBD2 TRBJ2-3 . TRBV5-5 TGTGCCAGCAGCTTGCGCCTAGCGGGAGCTCACCGTTACACAGATACGCAGTATTTT CASSLRLAGAHRYTDTQYF
. TRBJ2-5 . TRBV6-6 TGTGCCAGCAATAACGGACTACTCCCCCCGGAGACCCAGTACTTC CASNNGLLPPETQYF
. TRBJ2-5 . TRBV28 TGTGCCAGCATAACCGGGGCGGGGGCCGGTGAGACCCAGTACTTC CASITGAGAGETQYF
TRBD1 TRBJ2-7 . TRBV29-1 TGCAGCGCTTTGACAGGGAAGTCATACGAGCAGTACTTC CSALTGKSYEQYF
TRBD1 TRBJ2-7 . TRBV27 TGTGCCAGCAGCTACTGGCCCCAGGCAGGGGGCGGATACGAGCAGTACTTC CASSYWPQAGGGYEQYF
. TRBJ1-3 . TRBV27 TGTGCCAGCAGCCCAGCAGGGGCGGGCGGAAACACCATATATTTT CASSPAGAGGNTIYF
. TRBJ1-1 . TRBV4-1 TGCGCCAGCAGCCATACCTTGACAGATGAAGCTTTCTTT CASSHTLTDEAFF
. TRBJ2-7 . TRBV29-1 TGCAGCGTTGGAGGGGAACAGAGCTCCTACGAGCAGTACTTC CSVGGEQSSYEQYF
TRBD1 TRBJ2-7 . TRBV27 TGTGCCAGCAGTTTATCTTCAGGGGGCTACGAGCAGTACTTC CASSLSSGGYEQYF
. TRBJ2-5 . TRBV5-6 TGTGCCAGCAGCCCCCCCGGGGCTACAGACCAAGAGACCCAGTACTTC CASSPPGATDQETQYF
. TRBJ1-1 . TRBV5-6 TGTGCCAGCAGCAGCTCGGTAACGGCCCCGAACACTGAAGCTTTCTTT CASSSSVTAPNTEAFF
TRBD1 TRBJ2-7 . TRBV7-9 TGTGCCAGCAGCTATATAGGGGGCCTTCCCTACGAGCAGTACTTC CASSYIGGLPYEQYF